Each of the 5 T cell receptor beta chains below was sequenced from the same sample in a study of cytomegalovirus exposure and HLA in healthy donors. PCR employed 60 Vbeta and 13 Jbeta primers. Profiling relied on immunoSEQ multiplex PCR, and the TCRdb table lists in-frame clones only, not all of them. The sample is made up of 55,000 to 70,000 clones, and the top ten hold 2.4% of it. Sequencing was carried out using PBMCs. These receptors came from a female donor in good health and CMV-seropositive.

The chain is built from TRBV7-6 and TRBJ1-3, with 7 bases matching TRBD1. V dropped 0 bases and J dropped 3; count of bases not matched to a gene: 8. Germline loops: CDR1 SGHVS, CDR2 FNYEAQ. This CDR3 comprises 17 residues. In DNA form, the CDR3 reads TGTGCCAGCAGCTTAGCTGGGCAGGGGGTAGTTGGAAACACCATATATTTT. This sequence encodes CASSLAGQGVVGNTIYF.

The rearrangement joins TRBV6-5 to TRBJ2-3, with TRBD2 identical over 11 bases. With 4 bases clipped from V and 7 bases from J, the junction kept 10 bases outside the gene matches. In germline, CDR1 is MNHEY, CDR2 SVGAGI. The CDR3 runs to 16 residues. This chain's CDR3 is CASSSLIAGGPHTQYF. CDR3 DNA: TGTGCCAGCAGTTCCCTCATAGCGGGAGGGCCGCATACGCAGTATTTT.

The CDR3 DNA reads TGTGCCAGCAGCGTAGTAGGGAGCTCCTCCACAGATACGCAGTATTTT. Encoded protein: CASSVVGSSSTDTQYF. The rearrangement joins TRBV9 to TRBJ2-3, with D tentatively TRBD2 (5 bases). V lost 0 bases to trimming and J lost 2 bases, with 13 bases between them. The CDR3 has 16 residues. Germline V CDR1 and CDR2: SGDLS, YYNGEE.

The chain employs TRBV6-5 and TRBJ1-6; 7 bases are shared with TRBD1. Germline V lookup: CDR1 MNHEY, CDR2 SVGAGI. The CDR3 has 15 residues. V dropped 2 bases and J dropped 8; count of bases not matched to a gene: 6. DNA of the CDR3: TGTGCCAGCAGTTACCGGGCAGGGGGTGATTCACCCCTCCACTTT. Translated: CASSYRAGGDSPLHF.

This chain joins TRBV2 and TRBJ2-2; 14 bases are shared with TRBD2. Germline loops: CDR1 SNHLY, CDR2 FYNNEI. Unmatched junction bases numbered 1, after V lost 3 bases and J lost 4 bases. The CDR3 sequence is 16 residues long. CDR3 region: CASSETSGRATGELFF. CDR3 sequence (DNA): TGTGCCAGCAGTGAGACTAGCGGGAGGGCCACCGGGGAGCTGTTTTTT.